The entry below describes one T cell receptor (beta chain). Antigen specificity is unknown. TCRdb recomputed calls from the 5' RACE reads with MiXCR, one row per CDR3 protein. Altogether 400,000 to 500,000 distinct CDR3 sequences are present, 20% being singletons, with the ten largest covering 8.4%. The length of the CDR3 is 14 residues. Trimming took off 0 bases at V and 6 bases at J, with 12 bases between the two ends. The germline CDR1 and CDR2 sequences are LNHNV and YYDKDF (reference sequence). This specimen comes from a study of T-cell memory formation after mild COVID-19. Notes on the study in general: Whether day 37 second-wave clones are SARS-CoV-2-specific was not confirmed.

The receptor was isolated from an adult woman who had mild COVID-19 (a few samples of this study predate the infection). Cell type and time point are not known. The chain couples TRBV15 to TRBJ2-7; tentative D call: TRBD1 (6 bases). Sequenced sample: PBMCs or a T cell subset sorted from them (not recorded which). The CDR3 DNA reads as TGTGCCACCAGCAGAGATTTCCGGACAGCCGAGCAGTACTTC. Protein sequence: CATSRDFRTAEQYF.